This is a list of T cell receptor beta chains from one sample in a study of blood T cell repertoires in COVID-19. Data came from immunoSEQ multiplex PCR; TCRdb stores just in-frame clones and leaves some out. The sample yields about 400,000 clones, nearly 90% seen once. The material sequenced was PBMCs or T cells enriched from blood (not recorded which). These receptor sequences come from a woman younger than 30 with acute COVID-19. CDR3s include the opening cysteine and the closing phenylalanine or tryptophan. A D gene is named only where the DNA matches it firmly.

cdr3_aa j_call v_call d_call
CASSVDRENSPLHF TRBJ1-6 TRBV6-4 TRBD1
CASSRDRGWEQYF TRBJ2-7 TRBV2 TRBD1
CASIQQGPLGEQYF TRBJ2-7 TRBV2 TRBD1
CASMRVAGGNEQFF TRBJ2-1 TRBV2 TRBD2
CAWSVHGGDHEQYF TRBJ2-7 TRBV30 TRBD2
CASSVAGDTQYF TRBJ2-3 TRBV12-3/TRBV12-4 TRBD2
CASSTDAGTASTDTQYF TRBJ2-3 TRBV7-9 TRBD1
CASSLVRLTFMNTEAFF TRBJ1-1 TRBV11-2 NA
CATGQGQETQYF TRBJ2-5 TRBV10-3 TRBD1
CASSRATWALGETQYF TRBJ2-5 TRBV7-8 NA
CASSQQGAVNQPQHF TRBJ1-5 TRBV3-1/TRBV3-2 TRBD1
CSVAGTGDSYEQYF TRBJ2-7 TRBV29-1 TRBD1
CASSLGVRETQYF TRBJ2-5 TRBV7-3 NA
CASSLAREGSYNEQFF TRBJ2-1 TRBV11-2 TRBD2
CASSRDRVEKLFF TRBJ1-4 TRBV14 TRBD1
CASSLTGPRGPFYGYTF TRBJ1-2 TRBV5-1 TRBD1
CASSPGTGSYEQYF TRBJ2-7 TRBV5-1 TRBD1
CASSRQGDWGYTF TRBJ1-2 TRBV18 TRBD1
CASGTLRGNTEAFF TRBJ1-1 TRBV5-6 NA
CASRDRVTGANVLTF TRBJ2-6 TRBV19 TRBD1
CAWSGGQGWYEQYF TRBJ2-7 TRBV30 NA
CASRYRDGYTF TRBJ1-2 TRBV21-1 NA
CASSSQGAMTEAFF TRBJ1-1 TRBV7-8 TRBD1
CATQTGTGANLNTEAFF TRBJ1-1 TRBV10-3 TRBD1
CASSEMTASTDTQYF TRBJ2-3 TRBV10-2 NA
CASSQRGRGANVLTF TRBJ2-6 TRBV16 NA
CASSAGQGAYTGELFF TRBJ2-2 TRBV2 TRBD1
CASSTGQPNTEAFF TRBJ1-1 TRBV4-3 TRBD1
CATAGAPYQPQHF TRBJ1-5 TRBV12-5 NA
CASSMQLAGRETQYF TRBJ2-5 TRBV5-1 TRBD2
CASGSGGRSTDTQYF TRBJ2-3 TRBV10-2 TRBD2
CASSLEGQGRSPLHF TRBJ1-6 TRBV5-1 TRBD1
CASSYSTTNYGYTF TRBJ1-2 TRBV6-5 NA
CASRSDSNEQFF TRBJ2-1 TRBV28 NA
CASSVAGGGYTF TRBJ1-2 TRBV9 NA
CATSTRQKRETQYF TRBJ2-5 TRBV15 NA
CASSRRVEQFF TRBJ2-1 TRBV14 NA
CAWSGGEGDTQYF TRBJ2-3 TRBV30 NA
CASSYVAGLHTGELFF TRBJ2-2 TRBV6-5 TRBD2
CASSAAGGTEAFF TRBJ1-1 TRBV9 TRBD1
CASSQGSLSYEQYF TRBJ2-7 TRBV5-6 NA
CASSQSLTVAKNIQYF TRBJ2-4 TRBV4-3 NA
CASRQGAELNGYTF TRBJ1-2 TRBV2 TRBD1
CASSYGGGYTF TRBJ1-2 TRBV6-2/TRBV6-3 NA
CASSYRRRSYEQYF TRBJ2-7 TRBV6-5 NA
CASSQDLASGEETQYF TRBJ2-5 TRBV3-1/TRBV3-2 TRBD2
CASSQDRGQGSGDTQYF TRBJ2-3 TRBV4-3 NA
CASSYSTYRPDRGAYEQYF TRBJ2-7 TRBV6-2/TRBV6-3 TRBD1
CASGREGPGGELFF TRBJ2-2 TRBV2 TRBD2
CASRLTSGDKNIQYF TRBJ2-4 TRBV6-5 NA
CASSVRQGGNTIYF TRBJ1-3 TRBV9 NA
CAIRSFAVRGNNEQFF TRBJ2-1 TRBV10-3 NA
CASSPPGQIGSYEQYF TRBJ2-7 TRBV9 NA
CASVTGSAGTEAFF TRBJ1-1 TRBV27 TRBD1
CAIRDRENYGYTF TRBJ1-2 TRBV10-3 TRBD1
CASSLGGRNEQYF TRBJ2-7 TRBV12-3/TRBV12-4 NA
CASSQDGRDSPLHF TRBJ1-6 TRBV14 NA
CASSQDLAADTQYF TRBJ2-3 TRBV3-1/TRBV3-2 TRBD2
CASSSRSGQPQHF TRBJ1-5 TRBV12-3/TRBV12-4 NA